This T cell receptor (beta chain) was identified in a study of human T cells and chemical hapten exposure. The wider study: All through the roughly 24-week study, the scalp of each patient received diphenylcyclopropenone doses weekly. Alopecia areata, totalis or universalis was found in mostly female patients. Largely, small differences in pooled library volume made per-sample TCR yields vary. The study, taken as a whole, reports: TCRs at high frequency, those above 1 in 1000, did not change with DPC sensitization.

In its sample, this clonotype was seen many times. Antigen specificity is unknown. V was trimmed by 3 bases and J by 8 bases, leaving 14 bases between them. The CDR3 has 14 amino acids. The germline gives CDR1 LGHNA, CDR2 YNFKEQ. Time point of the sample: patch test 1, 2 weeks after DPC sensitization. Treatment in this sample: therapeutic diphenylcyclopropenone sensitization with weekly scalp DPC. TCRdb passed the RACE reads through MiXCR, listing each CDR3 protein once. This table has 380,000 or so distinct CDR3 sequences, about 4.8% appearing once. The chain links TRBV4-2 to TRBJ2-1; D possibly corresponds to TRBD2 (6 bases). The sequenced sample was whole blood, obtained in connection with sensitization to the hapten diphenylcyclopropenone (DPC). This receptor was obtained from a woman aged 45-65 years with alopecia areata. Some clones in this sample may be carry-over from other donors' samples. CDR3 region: CASSQGEVEDEQFF. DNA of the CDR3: TGTGCCAGCAGCCAGGGGGAGGTGGAGGATGAGCAGTTCTTC.